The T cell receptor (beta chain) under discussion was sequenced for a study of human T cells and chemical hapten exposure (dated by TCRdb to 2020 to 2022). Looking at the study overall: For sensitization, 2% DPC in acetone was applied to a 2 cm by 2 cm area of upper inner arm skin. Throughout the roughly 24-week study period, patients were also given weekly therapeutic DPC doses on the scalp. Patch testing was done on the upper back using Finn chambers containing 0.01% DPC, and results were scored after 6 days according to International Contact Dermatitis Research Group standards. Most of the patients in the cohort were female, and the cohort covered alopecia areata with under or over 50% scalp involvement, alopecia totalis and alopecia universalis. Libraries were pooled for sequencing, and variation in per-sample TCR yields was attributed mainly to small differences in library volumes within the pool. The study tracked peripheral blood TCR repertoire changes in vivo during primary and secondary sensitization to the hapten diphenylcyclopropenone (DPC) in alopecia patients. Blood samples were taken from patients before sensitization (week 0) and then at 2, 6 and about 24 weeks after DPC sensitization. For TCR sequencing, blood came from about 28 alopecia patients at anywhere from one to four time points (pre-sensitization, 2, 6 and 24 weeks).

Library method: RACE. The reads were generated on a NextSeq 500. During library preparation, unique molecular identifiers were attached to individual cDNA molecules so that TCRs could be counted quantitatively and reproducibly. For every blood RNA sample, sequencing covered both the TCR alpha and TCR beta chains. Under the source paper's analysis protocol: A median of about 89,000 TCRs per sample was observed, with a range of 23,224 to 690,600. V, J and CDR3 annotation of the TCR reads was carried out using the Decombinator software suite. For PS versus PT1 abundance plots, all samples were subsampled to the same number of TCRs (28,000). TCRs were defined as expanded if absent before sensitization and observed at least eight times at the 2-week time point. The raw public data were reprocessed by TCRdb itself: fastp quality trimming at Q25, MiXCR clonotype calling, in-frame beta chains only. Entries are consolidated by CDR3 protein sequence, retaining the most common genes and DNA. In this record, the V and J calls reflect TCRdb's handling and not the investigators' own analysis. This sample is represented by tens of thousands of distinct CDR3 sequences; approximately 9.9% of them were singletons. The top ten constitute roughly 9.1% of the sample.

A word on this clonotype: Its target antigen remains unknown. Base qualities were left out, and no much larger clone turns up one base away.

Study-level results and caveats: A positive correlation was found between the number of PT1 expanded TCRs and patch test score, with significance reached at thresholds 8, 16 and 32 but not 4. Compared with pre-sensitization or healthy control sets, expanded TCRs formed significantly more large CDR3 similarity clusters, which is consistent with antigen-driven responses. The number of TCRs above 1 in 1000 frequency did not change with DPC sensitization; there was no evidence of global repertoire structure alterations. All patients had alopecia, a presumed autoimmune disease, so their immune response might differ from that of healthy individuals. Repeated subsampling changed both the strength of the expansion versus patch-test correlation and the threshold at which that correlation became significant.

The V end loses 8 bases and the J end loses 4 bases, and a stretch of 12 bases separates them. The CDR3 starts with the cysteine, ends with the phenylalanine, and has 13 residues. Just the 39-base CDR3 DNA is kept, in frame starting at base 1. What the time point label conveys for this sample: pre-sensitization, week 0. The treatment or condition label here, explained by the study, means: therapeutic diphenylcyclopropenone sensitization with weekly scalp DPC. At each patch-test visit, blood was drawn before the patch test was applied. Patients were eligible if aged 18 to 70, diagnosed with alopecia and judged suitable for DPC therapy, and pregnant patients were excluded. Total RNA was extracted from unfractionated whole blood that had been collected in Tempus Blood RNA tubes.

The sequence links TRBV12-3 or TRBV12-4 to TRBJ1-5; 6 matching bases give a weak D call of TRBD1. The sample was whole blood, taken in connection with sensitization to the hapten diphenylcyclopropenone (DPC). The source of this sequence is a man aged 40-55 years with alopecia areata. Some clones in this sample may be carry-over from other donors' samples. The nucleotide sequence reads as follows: TGTGCCAGCCAACAGGGATGGAATCAGCCCCAGCATTTT. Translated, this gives CASQQGWNQPQHF.